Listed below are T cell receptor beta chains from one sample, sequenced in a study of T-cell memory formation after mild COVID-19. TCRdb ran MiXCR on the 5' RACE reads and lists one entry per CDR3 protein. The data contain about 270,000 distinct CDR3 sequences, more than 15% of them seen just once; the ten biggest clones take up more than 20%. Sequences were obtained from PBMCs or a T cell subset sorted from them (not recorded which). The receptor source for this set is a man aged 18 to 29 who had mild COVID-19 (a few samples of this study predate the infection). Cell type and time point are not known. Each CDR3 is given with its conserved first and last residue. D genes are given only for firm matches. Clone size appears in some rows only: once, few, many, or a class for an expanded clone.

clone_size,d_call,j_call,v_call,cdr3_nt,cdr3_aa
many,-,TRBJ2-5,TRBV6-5,TGTGCCAGCAGTTACTCTCGTGTTGTTAGCGGGACCCAGTACTTC,CASSYSRVVSGTQYF
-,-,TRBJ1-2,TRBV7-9,TGTGCCAGCAGCCCCCCGGGAGCCGACTATGGCTACACCTTC,CASSPPGADYGYTF
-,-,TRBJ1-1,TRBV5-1,TGCGCCAGCAGCTTGGCCTGGGCAGCCGAAGCTTTCTTT,CASSLAWAAEAFF
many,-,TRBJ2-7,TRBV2,TGTGCCAGCAGTCTCCGACAGGCCGACGAGCAGTACTTC,CASSLRQADEQYF
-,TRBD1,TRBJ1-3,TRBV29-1,TGCAGCGTTGAAGTACGCGGACAGGGTGACACCATATATTTT,CSVEVRGQGDTIYF
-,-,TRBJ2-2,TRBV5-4,TGTGCCAGCAGCTTGTCGGCGGGCGCCGGGGAGCTGTTTTTT,CASSLSAGAGELFF
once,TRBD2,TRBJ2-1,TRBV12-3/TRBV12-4,TGTGCCAGCAGTTCAAGACTAGCGGGGGGCCCGGATGAGCAGTTCTTC,CASSSRLAGGPDEQFF
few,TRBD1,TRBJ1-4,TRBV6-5,TGTGCCAGCAGTTCCGGGACAGGGCCATTTAATGAAAAACTGTTTTTT,CASSSGTGPFNEKLFF
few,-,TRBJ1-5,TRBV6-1,TGTGCCAGCAGTGAACTACTCAATCAGCCCCAGCATTTT,CASSELLNQPQHF
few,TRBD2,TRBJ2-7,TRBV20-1,TGCAGTGCTAGAGGCACGGCGGGGGGGCGGTACGAGCAGTACTTC,CSARGTAGGRYEQYF
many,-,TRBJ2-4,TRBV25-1,TGTGCCAGCAGTGAATTAGAAAGGGATTCTCAGTACTTC,CASSELERDSQYF
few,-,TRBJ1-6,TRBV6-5,TGTGCCAGCAGCCACGAACCCGGCCCGGGGGGCGGCGGTCGGCCCCTCCACTTT,CASSHEPGPGGGGRPLHF
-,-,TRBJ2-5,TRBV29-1,TGCAGCGTGCAGAGGGGGGAGACCCAGTACTTC,CSVQRGETQYF
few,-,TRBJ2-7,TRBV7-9,TGTGCCAGCAGTTCCCTTGGGGGGGCCAACGAGCAGTACTTC,CASSSLGGANEQYF
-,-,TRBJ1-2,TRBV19,TGTGCCAGTAGCCTTACAGGGACCCCAGTTCGGGGCTATGGCTACACCTTC,CASSLTGTPVRGYGYTF
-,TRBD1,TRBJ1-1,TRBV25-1,TGTGCCAGCAGTGAACCAGGGGGCCGAGGGAACACTGAAGCTTTCTTT,CASSEPGGRGNTEAFF
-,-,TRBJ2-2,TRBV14,TGTGCCAGCAGCCAAGATCGGACCGGGCGCCTGTTTTTT,CASSQDRTGRLFF
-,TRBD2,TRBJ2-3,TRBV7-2,TGTGCCAGCAGCTTACAGGCGGGGGGCACAGATACGCAGTATTTT,CASSLQAGGTDTQYF
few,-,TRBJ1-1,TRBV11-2,TGTGCCAGCAGCCCAGTTGGCCACTTCTGGGGAGCTTTCTTT,CASSPVGHFWGAFF
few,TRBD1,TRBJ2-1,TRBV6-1,TGTGCCAGCAGTGATCGGGCAGGGGGCGAGTTCTTC,CASSDRAGGEFF
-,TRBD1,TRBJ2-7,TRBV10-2,TGCGCCAGCAGTTCGGACAGGGACAGCTACGAGCAGTACTTC,CASSSDRDSYEQYF
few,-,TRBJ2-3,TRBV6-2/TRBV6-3,TGTGCCAGCAGTTCCGGGGTGCCGTATTTT,CASSSGVPYF
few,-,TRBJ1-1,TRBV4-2,TGTGCCAGCAGCCTACGCATGTCGGGGGAAGCTTTCTTT,CASSLRMSGEAFF